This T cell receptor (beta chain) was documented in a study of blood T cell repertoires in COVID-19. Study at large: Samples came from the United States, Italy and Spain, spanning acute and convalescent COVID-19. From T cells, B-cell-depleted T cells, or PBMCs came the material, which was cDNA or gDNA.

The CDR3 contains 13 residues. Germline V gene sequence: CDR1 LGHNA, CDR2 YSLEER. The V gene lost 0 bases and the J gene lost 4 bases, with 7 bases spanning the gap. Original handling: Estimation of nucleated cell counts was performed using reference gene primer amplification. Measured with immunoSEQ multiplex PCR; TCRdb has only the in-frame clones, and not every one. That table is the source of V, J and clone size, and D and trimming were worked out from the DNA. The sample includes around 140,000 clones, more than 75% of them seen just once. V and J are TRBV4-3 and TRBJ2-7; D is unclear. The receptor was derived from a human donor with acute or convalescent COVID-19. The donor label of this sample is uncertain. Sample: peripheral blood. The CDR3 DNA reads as TGCGCCAGCAGCCAAGAGATACGGTACGAGCAGTACTTC. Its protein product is CASSQEIRYEQYF.